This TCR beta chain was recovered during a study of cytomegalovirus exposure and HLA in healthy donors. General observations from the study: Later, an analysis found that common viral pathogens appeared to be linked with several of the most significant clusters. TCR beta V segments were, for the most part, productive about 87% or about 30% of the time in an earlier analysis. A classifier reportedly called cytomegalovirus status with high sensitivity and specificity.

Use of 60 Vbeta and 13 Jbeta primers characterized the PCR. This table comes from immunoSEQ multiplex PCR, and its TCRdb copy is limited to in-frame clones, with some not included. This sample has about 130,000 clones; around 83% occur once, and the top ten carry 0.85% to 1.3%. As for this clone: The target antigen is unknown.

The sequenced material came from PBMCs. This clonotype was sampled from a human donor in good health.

The CDR3 coding sequence is TGTGCCAGCCTAGCTAGCGGGGGCTCCTACGAGCAGTACTTC. It translates to CASLASGGSYEQYF. The chain combines TRBV7-8 with TRBJ2-7; TRBD2 matches 10 bases. J gave up 0 bases and V 8 bases, and 4 bases lay outside the gene matches. Per the germline V gene, CDR1 is SGHVS and CDR2 is FQNEAQ. CDR3 size: 14 residues.